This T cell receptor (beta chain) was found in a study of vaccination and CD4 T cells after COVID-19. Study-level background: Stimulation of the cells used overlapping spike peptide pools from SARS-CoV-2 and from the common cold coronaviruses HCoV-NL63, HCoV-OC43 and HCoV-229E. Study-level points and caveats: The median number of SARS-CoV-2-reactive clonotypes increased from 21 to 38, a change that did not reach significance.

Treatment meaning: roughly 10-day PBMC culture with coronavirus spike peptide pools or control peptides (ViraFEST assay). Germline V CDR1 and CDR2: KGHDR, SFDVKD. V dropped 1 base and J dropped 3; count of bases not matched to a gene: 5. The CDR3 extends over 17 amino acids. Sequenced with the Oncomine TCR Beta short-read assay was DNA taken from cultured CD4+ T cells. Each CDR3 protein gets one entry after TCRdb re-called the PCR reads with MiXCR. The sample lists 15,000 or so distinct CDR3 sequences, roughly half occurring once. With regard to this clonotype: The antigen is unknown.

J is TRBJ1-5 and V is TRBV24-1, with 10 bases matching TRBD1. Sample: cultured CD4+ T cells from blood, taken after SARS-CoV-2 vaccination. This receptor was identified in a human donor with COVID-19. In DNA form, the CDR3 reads TGTGCCACCAGTGATTTTCGGGACAGGGGAGTCAATCAGCCCCAGCATTTT. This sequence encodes CATSDFRDRGVNQPQHF.